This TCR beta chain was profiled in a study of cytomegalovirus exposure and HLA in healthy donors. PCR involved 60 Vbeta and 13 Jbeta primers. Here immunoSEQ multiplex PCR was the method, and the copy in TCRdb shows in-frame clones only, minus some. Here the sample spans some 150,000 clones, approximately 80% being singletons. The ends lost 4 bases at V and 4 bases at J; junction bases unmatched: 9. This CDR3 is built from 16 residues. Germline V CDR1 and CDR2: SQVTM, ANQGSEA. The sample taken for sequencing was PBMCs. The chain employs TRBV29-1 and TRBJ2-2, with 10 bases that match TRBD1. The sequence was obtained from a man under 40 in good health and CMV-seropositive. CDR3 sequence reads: CSVVPLGTGVTGELFF. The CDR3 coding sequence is TGCAGCGTTGTTCCTCTGGGGACAGGGGTCACCGGGGAGCTGTTTTTT.